Each of the 24 T cell receptor beta chains below was sequenced from the same sample in a study of beta chain features in type 1 diabetes. The sequenced template was cDNA made from the entire isolated RNA. Only in-frame clones appear in the TCRdb table, and some are missing; sequencing was by immunoSEQ multiplex PCR. This sample has some 330,000 clones, with around 12% found just once. General study findings and limits: In all four CD4+ subsets, TCRB CDR3 length was significantly, moderately reduced in type 1 diabetes.

For these TCRs, the target antigens are not known. The specimen was naive CD4+ T cells from blood. The receptor set was obtained from a woman between 18 and 29 years old with type 1 diabetes.

A few counts support this clone. V is TRBV7-2 and J is TRBJ1-1; maybe TRBD1 (6 bases). CDR3 length: 16 residues. CDR1 and CDR2 (germline): SGHTA, FQGNSA. V was clipped by 5 bases and J by 4 bases, with 20 bases between them. This CDR3 is CASSNLGAGGSTEAFF. DNA for the CDR3: TGTGCCAGCAGCAATCTCGGAGCGGGGGGCAGCACTGAAGCTTTCTTT.

This clone has only one observation. The chain joins TRBV13 to TRBJ1-4, with D unclear. The CDR3 extends over 16 amino acids. The ends were cut back, 1 base at V and 1 base at J, with 10 bases in the middle. CDR1 and CDR2 from the germline V gene are PRHDT and FYEKMQ (reference sequence). The CDR3 is CASSLARVGTNEKLFF. CDR3 nucleotide sequence: TGTGCCAGCAGCTTAGCCCGGGTAGGAACTAATGAAAAACTGTTTTTT.

This chain links TRBV7-2 with TRBJ2-1, with 9 bases fitting TRBD2. The CDR3 spans 19 residues. Germline V gene lookup returns CDR1 SGHTA and CDR2 FQGNSA. V was pared by 8 bases and J by 6 bases, with 23 bases of the junction left unmatched. The CDR3 is CASAPGAAGGGLGRNEQFF. DNA for the CDR3: TGTGCCAGCGCTCCGGGCGCAGCGGGAGGTGGCCTGGGACGCAATGAGCAGTTCTTC.

This chain joins TRBV7-2 and TRBJ2-2; TRBD1 might be the D (6 bases). The V end lost 5 bases, the J end lost 5 bases, and 15 bases lay between the germline ends. The CDR3 has 15 amino acids. Germline V gene data show CDR1 as SGHTA and CDR2 as FQGNSA. In DNA form, the CDR3 reads TGTGCCAGCAGCCAAACAGGGTTATTAACCGGGGAGCTGTTTTTT. It specifies CASSQTGLLTGELFF.

The CDR3 nucleotides read TGTGCCAGCAGCACCTCAGGAAATGAGCAGTTCTTC. Translating it yields CASSTSGNEQFF. This chain joins TRBV6-5 and TRBJ2-1; D call uncertain. The germline V gene has CDR1 MNHEY and CDR2 SVGAGI. The ends were cut back, 6 bases at V and 7 bases at J, with 10 bases in the middle. The CDR3 length is 12 residues.

The sample holds one count of this clone. V and J are TRBV30 and TRBJ2-5, with no clear D. The CDR3 spans 13 residues. CDR1 is GTSNPN, CDR2 SVGIG, per germline (reference sequence). V shed 5 bases and J shed 2 bases, with 12 bases lying between them. Written as DNA, the CDR3 is TGTGCCTGGTCGGAGAACACTCAAGAGACCCAGTACTTC. Encoded protein: CAWSENTQETQYF.

The chain joins TRBV9 to TRBJ2-5; D perhaps matches TRBD2 (5 bases). The CDR3 sequence is 16 residues long. Germline V gene data show CDR1 as SGDLS and CDR2 as YYNGEE. V was pared by 0 bases and J by 5 bases, with 17 bases between. The CDR3 loop reads CASSVAGSMRGETQYF. The CDR3 DNA sequence: TGTGCCAGCAGCGTAGCAGGTTCCATGCGCGGGGAGACCCAGTACTTC.

The CDR3 is CASSLTQGGTYEQYF. The CDR3 DNA sequence: TGTGCCAGCTCACTTACCCAGGGAGGAACCTACGAGCAGTACTTC. The chain links TRBV18 to TRBJ2-7; a possible D gene is TRBD2 (6 bases). Germline values: CDR1 KGHSH, CDR2 LQKENI. The CDR3 loop spans 15 amino acids. Trimming cost V 4 bases and J 2 bases, with 15 bases left between them.

V usage is TRBV30 and J usage is TRBJ2-2; 8 bases agree with TRBD1. The CDR3 length is 16 residues. CDR1 is GTSNPN, CDR2 SVGIG, per germline (reference sequence). The J segment lost 5 bases and the V segment lost 3 bases, leaving 11 bases of the junction unmatched. DNA for the CDR3: TGTGCCTGGAGACTGACAGGGGCTTTTCTAACCGGGGAGCTGTTTTTT. Amino acids: CAWRLTGAFLTGELFF.

The chain links TRBV7-2 to TRBJ2-1; TRBD1 aligns across 9 bases. This CDR3 comprises 16 residues. V shed 5 bases and J 8 bases; nucleotides not matched to a gene: 13. CDR1 and CDR2 (germline): SGHTA, FQGNSA. The chain's CDR3 is CASSRDRDRAYHEQFF. CDR3 in DNA: TGTGCCAGCAGCCGCGACAGGGACAGGGCTTATCATGAGCAGTTCTTC.

This rearrangement joins TRBV7-2 to TRBJ1-1; D is unresolved. With 3 bases removed from V and 8 bases from J, the gap between germline ends came to 10 bases. CDR1 SGHTA and CDR2 FQGNSA come from the germline V gene. The CDR3 loop spans 12 amino acids. The CDR3 here is CASSFARAEAFF. The CDR3 coding sequence is TGTGCCAGCAGCTTCGCGCGGGCCGAAGCTTTCTTT.

This rearrangement joins TRBV4-2 to TRBJ1-5; D not certain. Trimming pared 0 bases from V and 4 bases from J, leaving 13 bases between. The germline CDR1 and CDR2 sequences are LGHNA and YNFKEQ. This CDR3 region has 16 residues. The CDR3 DNA follows: TGTGCCAGCAGCCAAGATCTGAGGGCAGAGAATCAGCCCCAGCATTTT. Encoded protein: CASSQDLRAENQPQHF.

The table lists this clone with a few counts. The CDR3 DNA is TGTGCCAGCAGCCAGGGACAGAACTATGGCTACACCTTC. Amino acid sequence: CASSQGQNYGYTF. The chain is built from TRBV11-3 and TRBJ1-2; 7 bases are a match to TRBD1. The V gene end was trimmed by 5 bases and the J gene end by 2 bases; junction bases not matched to a gene: 2. This CDR3 is built from 13 residues. Germline CDR1 is SGHNT and CDR2 is YENEEA.

The table lists this clone with a few counts. The chain employs TRBV10-3 and TRBJ1-3, with 8 bases identical to TRBD1. CDR1 is ENHRY and CDR2 is SYGVKD in the germline V gene. The length of the CDR3 is 14 residues. Losses at the gene ends were 6 bases for V and 6 bases for J; bases not matched to a gene: 7. CDR3 loop: CAISGQGEINTIYF. The CDR3 DNA is TGTGCCATCAGCGGACAGGGAGAGATAAACACCATATATTTT.

This clone has just one count. The chain links TRBV4-1 to TRBJ2-3; D gene unclear. CDR1 is MGHRA and CDR2 is YSYEKL in the germline V gene. The CDR3 consists of 13 residues. V was trimmed by 6 bases and J by 6 bases, leaving 13 bases between them. The CDR3 nucleotides read TGCGCCAGCAGGACGATGGGCAGCGATACGCAGTATTTT. It codes for CASRTMGSDTQYF.

The V gene is TRBV7-2, the J gene TRBJ2-3, with TRBD2 matching 8 bases. The J segment lost 4 bases and the V segment lost 4 bases, leaving 4 bases of the junction unmatched. This CDR3 region has 14 residues. CDR1 is SGHTA and CDR2 is FQGNSA in the germline V gene. The CDR3 loop is CASSSGLAADTQYF. DNA for the CDR3: TGTGCCAGCAGCTCCGGACTAGCTGCAGATACGCAGTATTTT.

The chain recombines TRBV5-1 with TRBJ1-6, with D possibly being TRBD1 (6 bases). Germline CDR1 is SGHRS and CDR2 is YFSETQ. This CDR3 has 14 amino acids. The V gene lost 4 bases and the J gene lost 7 bases, with 12 bases spanning the gap. DNA of the CDR3: TGCGCCAGCAGCCTGGACAGTCAGAATTCACCCCTCCACTTT. This gives the protein CASSLDSQNSPLHF.

This clone was seen only a few times. Other DNA variants within this sample encode the same CDR3. The chain recombines TRBV18 with TRBJ2-7, with D possibly matching TRBD2 (7 bases). Trimming removed 3 bases at V and 2 bases at J, with 11 bases between. CDR1 is KGHSH and CDR2 is LQKENI in the germline V gene. This CDR3 region has 14 residues. CDR3 sequence: CASSPSRGPYEQYF. DNA for the CDR3: TGTGCCAGCTCACCCTCGCGGGGGCCCTACGAGCAGTACTTC. Looking up the rest from reference TRBV18 and TRBJ2-7 gives the full variable domain: NAGVMQNPRHLVRRRGQEARLRCSPMKGHSHVYWYRQLPEEGLKFMVYLQKENIIDESGMPKERFSAEFPKEGPSILRIQQVVRGDSAAYFCASSPSRGPYEQYFGPGTRLTVT.

Worth noting for this clone: The same CDR3 is also encoded by other DNA sequences in this sample. V and J are TRBV27 and TRBJ1-2, with 8 bases fitting TRBD1. The length of the CDR3 is 13 residues. Germline trimming cut 6 bases from V and 4 bases from J; bases unmatched to any gene: 4. Germline CDR1 is MNHEY and CDR2 is SMNVEV (reference sequence). CDR3 coding DNA: TGTGCCAGCAGCCCGGACAGGGCCTATGGCTACACCTTC. Amino acid sequence: CASSPDRAYGYTF.

A few counts support this clone. V gene TRBV7-3 combines with J gene TRBJ2-1; 13 bases align to TRBD2. The V gene end was trimmed by 4 bases and the J gene end by 7 bases; junction bases not matched to a gene: 1. The CDR3 has 14 residues. From germline, CDR1 is SGHTA and CDR2 FQGTGA. CDR3 in amino acids: CASSSTSGRNEQFF. CDR3 DNA sequence: TGTGCCAGCAGCTCGACTAGCGGGAGGAATGAGCAGTTCTTC.

The V and J genes are TRBV6-5 and TRBJ2-6, with D perhaps matching TRBD1 (5 bases). CDR3 length: 14 amino acids. Germline assignment: CDR1 MNHEY and CDR2 SVGAGI. The V end lost 6 bases, the J end lost 1 base, and 7 bases lay between the germline ends. CDR3 residues: CASSRVSGANVLTF. The CDR3, as DNA: TGTGCCAGCAGCAGGGTATCTGGGGCCAACGTCCTGACTTTC.

The chain has TRBV5-4 and TRBJ2-1; no firm D call. The CDR3 totals 14 residues. Trimming cost V 1 base and J 9 bases, with 14 bases left between them. The germline gives CDR1 SGHNT, CDR2 YYREEE (reference sequence). The CDR3 nucleotides are TGTGCCAGCAGCTTGAACCAGAAGGCGGCTGAGCAGTTCTTC. This sequence encodes CASSLNQKAAEQFF.

The V call is TRBV18, the J call TRBJ2-1; 10 bases align to TRBD1. Trimming removed 0 bases from V and 6 bases from J; junction bases left unmatched: 2. Germline values: CDR1 KGHSH, CDR2 LQKENI. The CDR3 sequence is 15 residues long. CDR3 amino acids: CASSPPGQGGNEQFF. Here the CDR3 DNA reads TGTGCCAGCTCACCACCAGGACAGGGGGGCAATGAGCAGTTCTTC.

The V and J genes are TRBV4-1 and TRBJ2-5; D might be TRBD1 (6 bases). The germline gives CDR1 MGHRA, CDR2 YSYEKL. The CDR3 covers 16 residues. V dropped 0 bases and J dropped 4 bases, with 15 bases sitting between them. The chain's CDR3 is CASSQDTGGPGETQYF. DNA of the CDR3: TGCGCCAGCAGCCAAGATACTGGGGGCCCCGGAGAGACCCAGTACTTC.